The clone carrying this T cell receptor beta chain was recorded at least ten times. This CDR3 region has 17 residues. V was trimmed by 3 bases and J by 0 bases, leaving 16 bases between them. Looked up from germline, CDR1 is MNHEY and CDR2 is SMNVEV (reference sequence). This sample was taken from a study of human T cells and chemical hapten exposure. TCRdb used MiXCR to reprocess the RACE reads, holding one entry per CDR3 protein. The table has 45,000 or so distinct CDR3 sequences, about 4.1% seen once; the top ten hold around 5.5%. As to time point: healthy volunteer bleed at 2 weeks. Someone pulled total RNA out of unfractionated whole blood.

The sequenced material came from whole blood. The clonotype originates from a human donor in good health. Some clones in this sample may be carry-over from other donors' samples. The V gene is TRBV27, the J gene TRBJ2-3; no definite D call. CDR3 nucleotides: TGTGCCAGCAGTTTTCTTTCGACAACTACTAGCACAGATACGCAGTATTTT. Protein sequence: CASSFLSTTTSTDTQYF.